This entry lists 12 T cell receptor beta chains sequenced from one sample in a study of regulatory T cells in long-lasting Graves disease. Time point noted: newly diagnosed GD, antithyroid drugs for less than 3 months. Scientists built the TCR library using RNA that was extracted from PBMCs. CDR3-region Arm-PCR and iRepertoire HTBI primers produced the TCR beta libraries. Each CDR3 protein is one row after TCRdb ran MiXCR on the multiplex PCR reads. The sample contains 550,000 to 700,000 distinct CDR3 sequences, roughly 15% of which appear only once. The same specimen was also included in a second study, on T cells in Graves' hyperthyroidism and ophthalmopathy.

The sample was peripheral blood mononuclear cells (PBMCs), taken at new diagnosis, from a patient treated with antithyroid drugs. These receptors all stem from a man between 18 and 35 years old with Graves disease.

This clonotype was seen more than once but under ten times. CDR3 coding DNA: TGTGCCAGCGGCTGGGGGGGGAACACTGAAGCTTTCTTT. It specifies CASGWGGNTEAFF. The V call is TRBV7-3, the J call TRBJ1-1; the D gene is possibly TRBD1 (5 bases). The CDR3 loop spans 13 amino acids. Trimming pared 8 bases from V and 1 base from J, leaving 11 bases between. Germline V gene lookup returns CDR1 SGHTA and CDR2 FQGTGA.

This chain joins TRBV28 and TRBJ1-5, with D perhaps matching TRBD1 (6 bases). The CDR3 length is 13 residues. Germline V CDR1 and CDR2: MDHEN, SYDVKM. V was trimmed by 2 bases and J by 8 bases, leaving 10 bases between them. The chain's CDR3 is CASSLDRTEPQHF. The CDR3 DNA follows: TGTGCCAGCAGTTTAGACAGGACGGAGCCCCAGCATTTT.

The chain has TRBV18 and TRBJ2-3; 7 bases agree with TRBD1. J lost 3 bases, V lost 4 bases, and 7 bases had no gene match. CDR1 and CDR2 (germline): KGHSH, LQKENI. CDR3 size: 15 residues. CDR3 residues: CASSRQGRLTDTQYF. The CDR3 DNA reads as TGTGCCAGCTCACGACAGGGCCGATTGACAGATACGCAGTATTTT.

This clonotype was observed a few times. V and J are TRBV19 and TRBJ2-7, with TRBD1 matching 8 bases. Germline CDR1 is LNHDA and CDR2 is SQIVND (reference sequence). The V and J ends lost 6 bases and 1 base, in that order; junction bases with no gene match: 2. The CDR3 loop spans 13 amino acids. The CDR3 loop reads CASRGQESYEQYF. The CDR3 nucleotides are TGTGCCAGTAGGGGACAGGAATCCTACGAGCAGTACTTC.

The gene calls are TRBV20-1 and TRBJ2-3; D unresolved. Germline V gene data show CDR1 as DFQATT and CDR2 as SNEGSKA (reference sequence). The CDR3 length is 14 residues. Trimming shortened V by 0 bases and J by 6 bases, and 13 bases separated the two germline ends. CDR3 in DNA: TGCAGTGCTAGAGAAAGATACTCCGCCGATACGCAGTATTTT. Amino acid sequence: CSARERYSADTQYF.

This clonotype was seen a handful of times. The chain employs TRBV28 and TRBJ2-3; no reliable D call. This CDR3 is built from 15 residues. Germline V gives CDR1 MDHEN, CDR2 SYDVKM. The V gene lost 1 base and the J gene lost 0 bases, with 8 bases spanning the gap. The chain's CDR3 is CASSLLSPSTDTQYF. The CDR3 region has the DNA TGTGCCAGCAGTTTATTATCCCCTAGCACAGATACGCAGTATTTT.

To note about this clonotype: Possible read error: a much larger clone is one base away. The chain combines TRBV5-1 with TRBJ1-1, with D possibly TRBD1 on 6 matching bases. Per the germline V gene, CDR1 is SGHRS and CDR2 is YFSETQ. The CDR3 is 16 amino acids. Here the CDR3 reads CASSTLPGQEDTEASF. For the CDR3, the DNA is TGCGCCAGCAGCACCCTACCGGGACAAGAAGACACTGAAGCTTCCTTT.

This clonotype was seen at least ten times. The chain links TRBV2 to TRBJ2-1; 8 bases match TRBD2. This CDR3 region has 15 residues. Germline CDR1 reads SNHLY; CDR2 reads FYNNEI. V shed 7 bases and J 6 bases; nucleotides not matched to a gene: 11. The CDR3 sequence is CASKRAGGLSNEQFF. CDR3 bases: TGTGCCAGCAAGCGCGCGGGAGGACTAAGCAATGAGCAGTTCTTC. Combining the CDR3 with reference TRBV2 and TRBJ2-1 gives the whole variable domain EPEVTQTPSHQVTQMGQEVILRCVPISNHLYFYWYRQILGQKVEFLVSFYNNEISEKSEIFDDQFSVERPDGSNFTLKIRSTKLEDSAMYFCASKRAGGLSNEQFFGPGTRLTVL.

V is TRBV6-2 or TRBV6-3 and J is TRBJ1-2; tentative D call: TRBD1 (6 bases). The CDR3 extends over 15 amino acids. CDR1 is MNHEY and CDR2 is SVGEGT in the germline V gene. The ends were cut back, 5 bases at V and 4 bases at J, with 17 bases in the middle. CDR3 coding DNA: TGTGCCAGCAGTGAAGATTTGGACAGATTCTATGGCTACACCTTC. Translation: CASSEDLDRFYGYTF.

The sample holds many counts of this clonotype. J is TRBJ2-2 and V is TRBV6-2 or TRBV6-3; D unresolved. This CDR3 region has 15 residues. Trimming left V 5 bases short and J 5 bases short, with 15 bases between. Germline V CDR1 and CDR2: MNHEY, SVGEGT. The CDR3 reads CASSLSPGPTGELFF. Here the CDR3 DNA reads TGTGCCAGCAGTCTATCCCCAGGCCCGACCGGGGAGCTGTTTTTT.

This clonotype was recorded at least ten times. The gene calls are TRBV3-1 and TRBJ1-1; D perhaps matches TRBD1 (5 bases). Trimming left V 1 base short and J 1 base short, with 7 bases between. The CDR3 covers 14 residues. Germline CDR1 and CDR2: LGHDT and YNNKEL (reference sequence). CDR3 protein: CASSQGGENTEAFF. The CDR3, as DNA: TGTGCCAGCAGCCAAGGGGGGGAGAACACTGAAGCTTTCTTT.

This sequence joins TRBV9 and TRBJ2-3; 11 bases line up with TRBD2. The CDR3 covers 16 residues. Trimming at V came to 0 bases and at J to 8 bases, leaving 8 bases not matched to a gene. Germline V gene sequence: CDR1 SGDLS, CDR2 YYNGEE. CDR3 amino acids: CASSVGLAGPGGTQYF. In DNA, the CDR3 is TGTGCCAGCAGCGTAGGACTAGCGGGACCGGGTGGTACGCAGTATTTT.